Following are 7 T cell receptor beta chains from one sample sequenced in a study of T cells in Graves' hyperthyroidism and ophthalmopathy. Amplification targeted TCR beta CDR3 regions from RNA transcripts. The study used the HTBI primer set for a first-round RT-PCR of the TCR CDR3. MiXCR, applied by TCRdb to the multiplex PCR reads, yields one record per CDR3 protein. The sample has approximately 520,000 distinct CDR3 sequences; about 20% are singletons. The sequenced material came from blood. The receptor source for this set is a man between 18 and 29 years old with Graves' hyperthyroidism.

This clonotype was seen many times. CDR3 nucleotides: TGTGCCAGCAGTGAAGATAGTTACTCTGGAAACACCATATATTTT. It yields the protein CASSEDSYSGNTIYF. The chain recombines TRBV2 with TRBJ1-3; D remains unclear. Trimming cost V 1 base and J 0 bases, with 7 bases left between them. There are 15 residues in the CDR3. Germline V gene lookup returns CDR1 SNHLY and CDR2 FYNNEI. The full variable domain, completed using reference TRBV2 and TRBJ1-3, is EPEVTQTPSHQVTQMGQEVILRCVPISNHLYFYWYRQILGQKVEFLVSFYNNEISEKSEIFDDQFSVERPDGSNFTLKIRSTKLEDSAMYFCASSEDSYSGNTIYFGEGSWLTVV.

The CDR3 is CSASGQGSGQYF. As DNA, the CDR3 is TGCAGTGCCTCGGGGCAGGGGAGCGGGCAGTACTTC. This chain joins TRBV29-1 and TRBJ2-7; a weak D match, TRBD1 (6 bases). CDR3 length equals 12 residues. Per the germline V gene, CDR1 is SQVTM and CDR2 is ANQGSEA.

This clonotype was detected only a few times. V and J are TRBV6-1 and TRBJ2-7, with 9 bases that match TRBD2. Germline V CDR1 and CDR2: MNHNS, SASEGT. Losses at the gene ends were 6 bases for V and 4 bases for J; bases not matched to a gene: 10. The CDR3 consists of 15 residues. The CDR3 region is CASRVAGEGIYEQYF. CDR3 bases: TGTGCCAGCAGGGTAGCGGGAGAGGGGATATACGAGCAGTACTTC.

This clonotype was picked up many times. The V call is TRBV3-1, the J call TRBJ1-2, with TRBD1 as a possible D gene (5 bases). Trimming removed 3 bases from V and 8 bases from J, with 7 bases in between. Germline-derived CDR1 and CDR2 are LGHDT and YNNKEL (reference sequence). This CDR3 is 11 amino acids long. The CDR3 reads CASSQGGGYTF. For the CDR3, the DNA is TGTGCCAGCAGCCAGGGGGGAGGCTACACCTTC.

This clonotype was counted many times. This chain links TRBV11-2 with TRBJ2-5, with TRBD1 identical over 7 bases. With 5 bases clipped from V and 2 bases from J, the junction kept 14 bases outside the gene matches. The length of the CDR3 is 17 residues. Germline CDR1 SGHAT, CDR2 FQNNGV. The CDR3 DNA follows: TGTGCCAGCAGCCTTAATACCGGGACAGCCTTTCAAGAGACCCAGTACTTC. Translating it yields CASSLNTGTAFQETQYF.

Ten or more counts support this clonotype. The chain has TRBV12-3 or TRBV12-4 and TRBJ2-5, with 8 bases that match TRBD2. The CDR3 length is 13 residues. The trim removed 3 bases at V and 3 bases at J, leaving 0 bases unmatched. The CDR3 is CASSLTSEETQYF. CDR3 sequence (DNA): TGTGCCAGCAGTTTGACTAGCGAAGAGACCCAGTACTTC.

This clonotype has at least ten counts. The chain couples TRBV5-5 to TRBJ2-7, with 7 bases lining up with TRBD2. Trimming removed 4 bases from V and 3 bases from J; junction bases left unmatched: 7. The CDR3 runs 14 residues. Per germline, CDR1 SGHKS and CDR2 YYEKEE (reference sequence). The CDR3 bases are TGTGCCAGCAGCCGAAGCGGGACTCTCTACGAGCAGTACTTC. This gives the protein CASSRSGTLYEQYF.